Given below is one T cell receptor beta chain in context. This sample stems from a study of shared clonotypes between healthy human individuals. CDR3 length: 14 residues. CDR1 MGHRA and CDR2 YSYEKL come from the germline V gene. V was clipped by 5 bases and J by 8 bases; unmatched bases: 9. Repertoires were generated with immunoSEQ multiplex PCR, while TCRdb's copy carries only in-frame clones and drops some. The sample carries 2 million to 2.5 million clones, approximately 94% recorded once. V usage is TRBV4-1 and J usage is TRBJ1-2, with 9 bases lining up with TRBD1. Input material: naive CD4+ T cells from PBMCs. Documented subset: CD45RA+ positively selected. The receptor comes from a man between 18 and 35 years old in good health. Some clones in this sample may be carry-over from other donors' samples. CDR3 bases: TGCGCCAGCAGCGCGCCGGGACAGGGAAGAGGCTACACCTTC. Translated: CASSAPGQGRGYTF.